The T cell receptor beta chain described here comes from a study of blood T cell repertoires in COVID-19 (dated by TCRdb to 2020 to 2021). Concerning the study at large: Samples covering the acute and convalescent phases of COVID-19 were provided by collaborators in the United States, Italy and Spain. Samples came from the ongoing ImmuneRACE study (first 160 participants) plus 1,254 subjects from 6 global collaborators. The sample metadata nearly always contained a de-identified subject ID, COVID-19 status, age in years and sex. A freely available public database, intended as a resource for researchers studying the immune response to SARS-CoV-2, is where the repertoires were released. Subjects who had been exposed to COVID-19, were actively infected with it, or had recovered from it provided the deeply sampled blood TCRbeta repertoires that made up the dataset. The material from the prospective study consisted of cDNA or gDNA derived from T cells, B-cell-depleted T cells, or PBMCs. Where available, HLA class I and class II types were obtained from metadata supplied by the sample provider rather than from assay-based typing.

Overall study outcomes, separate from this receptor: Clinical and demographic metadata were provided uncurated, with the amount varying by source and participant.

A word on this clone: This clone's antigen is unknown. No base quality values were provided; no much bigger clone lies one nucleotide off.

The cysteine opens and the phenylalanine closes a CDR3 of 14 amino acids. Only the CDR3 part of the read is kept: 42 bases, read in frame from the first base. Trimming takes 0 bases from V and 6 bases from J, and the germline ends sit 9 bases apart. From a lookup of the germline V gene, CDR1 and CDR2 are SGHRS and YFSETQ. Each collaborating institution followed its own protocols to collect whole blood in K2EDTA tubes. For TCRbeta analysis, collaborators shipped samples in one of three forms: frozen whole blood, isolated PBMCs, or DNA extracted from either of those sample types. The immunoSEQ Assay, a bias-controlled multiplex PCR, was used to amplify TCRbeta CDR3 regions from genomic DNA. In the source study's methods: The number of nucleated cells in each sample was estimated from the amplification of reference gene primers within the assay. Sequence reads were collapsed and filtered to measure the absolute abundance of every unique TCRbeta CDR3 rearrangement. Productive Simpson clonality was computed per sample as the square root of Simpson's diversity index over productive rearrangements. Here the immuneACCESS table is served through TCRdb, limited to in-frame sequences with V and J called. Missing clones are a known gap in these copies; in checked studies unresolved V genes cover under half, and the rest lacks a known reason. Clone size and V and J calls were adopted from that table, with D and trimming inferred from the DNA. The sample table lists 200,000 to 250,000 clones, roughly 84% of them with a count of one. Jointly, the top ten make up around a sixth of the sample.

The rearranged chain carries TRBV5-1 and TRBJ1-4, with TRBD1 perhaps the D gene, on 5 matching bases. This sequence was found in a woman of 80 years or more with active or convalescent COVID-19. Material: peripheral blood. CDR3 loop: CASSLEGVHEKLFF. The base sequence is TGCGCCAGCAGCTTGGAAGGGGTGCATGAAAAACTGTTTTTT.